Shown below are 27 T cell receptor beta chains from a single sample sequenced in a study of cytomegalovirus exposure and HLA in healthy donors. 60 Vbeta and 13 Jbeta primers were used in PCR. Only in-frame clones appear in the TCRdb table, and some are missing; sequencing was by immunoSEQ multiplex PCR. The table records about 81,000 clones, around 80% of them present only once. What was sequenced was PBMCs. The source of these receptors is a man between 45 and 60 years old in good health and CMV-seropositive.

The chain recombines TRBV7-6 with TRBJ2-5, with TRBD1 matching over 8 bases. CDR3 length equals 18 residues. Germline V gene sequence: CDR1 SGHVS, CDR2 FNYEAQ. After removal of 1 base from V and 5 bases from J, the junction contained 15 bases not matched to a gene. The DNA of the CDR3 is TGTGCCAGCAGCTTAGAGGCCCCCGGCCTGACAGGGGTGGAGACCCAGTACTTC. This encodes CASSLEAPGLTGVETQYF.

This rearrangement joins TRBV5-1 to TRBJ1-2, with D unclear. The CDR3 sequence is 15 residues long. CDR1 and CDR2 from the germline V gene are SGHRS and YFSETQ. Trimming removed 0 bases at V and 0 bases at J, with 9 bases between. The DNA of the CDR3 is TGCGCCAGCAGCTTGGAGTTCCGGGCTAACTATGGCTACACCTTC. Protein product: CASSLEFRANYGYTF.

This clone showed up just once. The CDR3: CASSYGTGHYYEQYF. The DNA for the CDR3 is TGTGCCAGCAGTTATGGGACAGGGCACTACTACGAGCAGTACTTC. V and J are TRBV27 and TRBJ2-7, with TRBD1 matching over 9 bases. Trimming took 4 bases from V and 3 from J; bases not matched to a gene: 7. This CDR3 is 15 amino acids long. Germline V gene data show CDR1 as MNHEY and CDR2 as SMNVEV (reference sequence).

About this clone itself: The sample contains more than one DNA sequence encoding this CDR3. The chain uses TRBV9 and TRBJ1-3; 8 bases are shared with TRBD1. V gave up 0 bases and J gave up 3 bases; unmatched junction bases: 2. The CDR3 extends over 15 amino acids. CDR1 and CDR2 from the germline V gene are SGDLS and YYNGEE. CDR3 sequence: CASSVAGTGGNTIYF. CDR3 coding DNA: TGTGCCAGCAGCGTAGCCGGGACAGGTGGAAACACCATATATTTT. The full variable domain, in which reference TRBV9 and TRBJ1-3 provide the parts outside the CDR3, is DSGVTQTPKHLITATGQRVTLRCSPRSGDLSVYWYQQSLDQGLQFLIQYYNGEERAKGNILERFSAQQFPDLHSELNLSSLELGDSALYFCASSVAGTGGNTIYFGEGSWLTVV.

This rearrangement joins TRBV14 to TRBJ2-1, with D possibly TRBD1 on 6 matching bases. V gave up 0 bases and J gave up 5 bases, with 11 bases separating them. The CDR3 covers 15 residues. Germline V CDR1 and CDR2: SGHDN, FVKESK. As DNA, the CDR3 is TGTGCCAGCAGCCAAGATTGGGGGCCCCACAATGAGCAGTTCTTC. Translation gives CASSQDWGPHNEQFF. Complete variable domain (other parts from reference TRBV14 and TRBJ2-1): EAGVTQFPSHSVIEKGQTVTLRCDPISGHDNLYWYRRVMGKEIKFLLHFVKESKQDESGMPNNRFLAERTGGTYSTLKVQPAELEDSGVYFCASSQDWGPHNEQFFGPGTRLTVL.

This clone was recorded once. J is TRBJ1-1 and V is TRBV20-1; D is undetermined. This CDR3 is built from 10 residues. From germline, CDR1 is DFQATT and CDR2 SNEGSKA (reference sequence). V lost 3 bases, J lost 6 bases, and 5 bases lay in between. CDR3 residues: CSARSPEAFF. CDR3 sequence (DNA): TGCAGTGCTAGGTCTCCTGAAGCTTTCTTT.

This clone came up a few times. The chain links TRBV6-5 to TRBJ1-1, with D uncertain. V was cut by 2 bases and J by 1 base, with 5 bases left in between. This CDR3 region has 13 residues. Germline CDR1 and CDR2: MNHEY and SVGAGI. CDR3 sequence: CASSYAENTEAFF. In nucleotides, the CDR3 is TGTGCCAGCAGTTACGCAGAGAACACTGAAGCTTTCTTT.

This clone came up a few times. This sample includes further DNA sequences coding for the same CDR3. The gene calls are TRBV6-6 and TRBJ2-1, with a weak D call TRBD2 (5 bases). This CDR3 is 12 amino acids long. CDR1 is MNHNY, CDR2 SVGAGI, per germline (reference sequence). Trimming cost V 5 bases and J 7 bases, with 9 bases left between them. Here the CDR3 reads CASSGELNEQFF. The CDR3 DNA reads as TGTGCCAGCAGTGGGGAGCTAAATGAGCAGTTCTTC.

The rearrangement uses TRBV14 and TRBJ2-7; 14 bases fit TRBD2. J gave up 6 bases and V 4 bases, and 5 bases lay outside the gene matches. Germline-derived CDR1 and CDR2 are SGHDN and FVKESK. The CDR3 contains 15 residues. CDR3 bases: TGTGCCAGCAGCCCGCAGGGACTAGCGGGAGTCGAGCAGTACTTC. It translates to CASSPQGLAGVEQYF.

This chain joins TRBV11-3 and TRBJ2-1; TRBD2 matches 8 bases. The CDR3 loop spans 18 amino acids. Germline V lookup: CDR1 SGHNT, CDR2 YENEEA. V lost 4 bases to trimming and J lost 5 bases; unmatched junction nucleotides: 16. The CDR3 loop is CASSYTGGRIRTHNEQFF. As DNA, the CDR3 is TGTGCCAGCAGCTACACGGGCGGGAGGATACGCACCCACAATGAGCAGTTCTTC.

The chain employs TRBV19 and TRBJ2-7; D call uncertain. Germline V gene lookup returns CDR1 LNHDA and CDR2 SQIVND (reference sequence). The CDR3 spans 15 residues. The V gene lost 8 bases and the J gene lost 0 bases, with 17 bases spanning the gap. CDR3 DNA: TGTGCCAGTGCTCAGGCAGTTGGGTCCTCCTACGAGCAGTACTTC. Translated, it gives CASAQAVGSSYEQYF.

This clone was recorded a few times. V gene TRBV27 combines with J gene TRBJ1-6, with D perhaps matching TRBD1 (6 bases). The CDR3 has 16 residues. The germline V gene has CDR1 MNHEY and CDR2 SMNVEV (reference sequence). V lost 4 bases and J lost 8, with 18 bases in between. CDR3 sequence: CASSSRTATGYSPLHF. DNA for the CDR3: TGTGCCAGCAGTTCTCGGACAGCTACCGGTTATTCACCCCTCCACTTT.

The rearrangement links TRBV7-8 to TRBJ2-1; D may be TRBD2 (6 bases). Germline V gives CDR1 SGHVS, CDR2 FQNEAQ. The CDR3 extends over 15 amino acids. The V end lost 0 bases, the J end lost 4 bases, and 10 bases lay between the germline ends. CDR3 loop: CASSLAGGPYNEQFF. CDR3 DNA sequence: TGTGCCAGCAGCTTAGCGGGAGGACCGTACAATGAGCAGTTCTTC.

This chain joins TRBV7-3 and TRBJ2-1; the D is unclear. CDR3 length: 13 residues. Germline lookup yields CDR1 SGHTA and CDR2 FQGTGA. The V gene lost 5 bases and the J gene lost 5 bases, with 10 bases spanning the gap. The CDR3 here is CASSNQINNEQFF. Here the CDR3 DNA reads TGTGCCAGCAGCAACCAGATCAACAATGAGCAGTTCTTC.

This clone has more than one count but fewer than ten. With a far larger clone one base away, a read error is the likely cause. The chain recombines TRBV7-3 with TRBJ2-3; 8 nucleotides line up with TRBD2. The CDR3 spans 14 residues. The V gene end was trimmed by 4 bases and the J gene end by 6 bases; junction bases not matched to a gene: 6. Germline V gives CDR1 SGHTA, CDR2 FQGTGA. The CDR3 loop reads CASSCVGGGDTQYF. The CDR3 region has the DNA TGTGCCAGCAGCTGTGTTGGCGGGGGGGATACGCAGTATTTT.

Only a few counts were recorded for this clone. V usage is TRBV7-3 and J usage is TRBJ2-1; D is possibly TRBD2 (5 bases). The CDR3 consists of 12 residues. Looked up from germline, CDR1 is SGHTA and CDR2 is FQGTGA. With 6 bases removed from V and 9 bases from J, the gap between germline ends came to 12 bases. In DNA, the CDR3 is TGTGCCAGCAGTGGAGGTGGTGGTGAGCAGTTCTTC. This sequence encodes CASSGGGGEQFF.

V is TRBV6-1 and J is TRBJ1-2; D is undetermined. Trimming pared 2 bases from V and 0 bases from J, leaving 10 bases between. Germline CDR1 reads MNHNS; CDR2 reads SASEGT. The CDR3 runs 15 residues. Here the CDR3 reads CASSERMGANYGYTF. The CDR3 region has the DNA TGTGCCAGCAGTGAAAGAATGGGAGCTAACTATGGCTACACCTTC.

As DNA, the CDR3 is TGTGCCAGCAGCTTTGGGCGGCACAGGGATGGTGAGCAGTTCTTC. Its protein product is CASSFGRHRDGEQFF. V and J are TRBV5-4 and TRBJ2-1; D is perhaps TRBD1 (6 bases). The germline gives CDR1 SGHNT, CDR2 YYREEE (reference sequence). This CDR3 is 15 amino acids long. V lost 2 bases and J lost 9, with 18 bases in between.

The count of this clone is one. The chain has TRBV4-2 and TRBJ1-4; 8 nucleotides match TRBD1. Germline V lookup: CDR1 LGHNA, CDR2 YNFKEQ. Trimming removed 4 bases from V and 3 bases from J; junction bases left unmatched: 7. The CDR3 runs to 16 residues. For the CDR3, the DNA is TGTGCCAGCAGCCCCCAGGCGGGACAGGCTAATGAAAAACTGTTTTTT. It translates to CASSPQAGQANEKLFF.

V and J are TRBV27 and TRBJ2-2; unclear D gene. There are 15 residues in the CDR3. Germline CDR1 reads MNHEY; CDR2 reads SMNVEV (reference sequence). Trimming left V 3 bases short and J 0 bases short, with 8 bases between. Here the CDR3 reads CASSLGRTNTGELFF. The CDR3 bases are TGTGCCAGCAGTTTGGGCAGGACGAACACCGGGGAGCTGTTTTTT.

This chain links TRBV11-2 with TRBJ2-7, with 8 nucleotides matching TRBD1. V shed 3 bases, J shed 6 bases, and the junction held 13 bases outside the gene matches. Germline V gives CDR1 SGHAT, CDR2 FQNNGV. The CDR3 loop spans 16 amino acids. For the CDR3, the DNA is TGTGCCAGCAGCTTTCTCCCTGGACAGGGTGTGGGCGAGCAGTACTTC. Translating it yields CASSFLPGQGVGEQYF.

The chain couples TRBV6-5 to TRBJ2-2, with unresolved D. CDR3 size: 12 residues. Germline values: CDR1 MNHEY, CDR2 SVGAGI. The ends were cut back, 6 bases at V and 4 bases at J, with 6 bases in the middle. In DNA form, the CDR3 reads TGTGCCAGCAGACAGATCACCGGGGAGCTGTTTTTT. Its translation is CASRQITGELFF.

The CDR3 region has the DNA TGTGCCAGCAGCTTAACCAGGACGGACAGTCAGTACTTC. It encodes CASSLTRTDSQYF. This chain joins TRBV7-3 and TRBJ2-4; perhaps TRBD1 as D (6 bases). Germline V gene data show CDR1 as SGHTA and CDR2 as FQGTGA. The V end was cut by 0 bases, the J end by 12 bases, with 12 bases between. This CDR3 region has 13 residues.

The chain couples TRBV19 to TRBJ2-1, with TRBD2 matching over 9 bases. The CDR3 is made up of 15 amino acids. Germline lookup yields CDR1 LNHDA and CDR2 SQIVND (reference sequence). With V trimmed by 3 bases and J by 7 bases, 7 bases remained unmatched. CDR3 region: CASSIVAGVGNEQFF. CDR3 DNA: TGTGCCAGTAGTATCGTAGCGGGAGTGGGGAATGAGCAGTTCTTC.

The chain is built from TRBV11-3 and TRBJ2-1, with TRBD2 as a possible D gene (6 bases). Germline-derived CDR1 and CDR2 are SGHNT and YENEEA. This CDR3 has 14 residues. V lost 8 bases and J 1 base, leaving 12 bases between the germline ends. The CDR3 nucleotides are TGTGCCAGCGAGGGCGGGACGTCCTACAATGAGCAGTTCTTC. It specifies CASEGGTSYNEQFF.

This clone was observed once. This chain connects TRBV9 to TRBJ2-7; 7 bases are shared with TRBD1. Germline V lookup: CDR1 SGDLS, CDR2 YYNGEE. V lost 3 bases and J lost 2; bases outside the gene matches: 5. The CDR3 has 14 amino acids. The CDR3 reads CASSEADRPYEQYF. In DNA form, the CDR3 reads TGTGCCAGCAGCGAGGCGGACAGGCCCTACGAGCAGTACTTC.

Of note for this clone: Additional DNA sequences in this sample encode the identical CDR3. The chain links TRBV11-3 to TRBJ1-1; D is uncertain. CDR3 length: 14 residues. V was trimmed by 3 bases and J by 0 bases, leaving 8 bases between them. Germline-derived CDR1 and CDR2 are SGHNT and YENEEA. The CDR3 loop is CASSLTGLNTEAFF. The CDR3 DNA is TGTGCCAGCAGCTTGACGGGGTTGAACACTGAAGCTTTCTTT. Based on the CDR3 plus reference TRBV11-3 and TRBJ1-1, the full variable domain is EAGVVQSPRYKIIEKKQPVAFWCNPISGHNTLYWYLQNLGQGPELLIRYENEEAVDDSQLPKDRFSAERLKGVDSTLKIQPAELGDSAVYLCASSLTGLNTEAFFGQGTRLTVV.